The 31 T cell receptor beta chains below were found in one sample sequenced in a study of blood T cell repertoires in COVID-19. Clones were sequenced by immunoSEQ multiplex PCR, and TCRdb holds only the in-frame ones, with some missing. The sample comprises 200,000 to 250,000 clones, roughly 80% of which are singletons, and 8% to 13% rests with the top ten. The material sequenced was peripheral blood. Source of these receptors: an elderly woman with acute or convalescent COVID-19.

This CDR3 is CASLTRSTDTQYF. The CDR3 bases are TGTGCCTCTCTGACTCGTAGCACAGATACGCAGTATTTT. The chain has TRBV30 and TRBJ2-3; D remains unclear. V was cut by 7 bases and J by 0 bases, with 11 bases left in between. The CDR3 covers 13 residues. From germline, CDR1 is GTSNPN and CDR2 SVGIG (reference sequence).

This clone appeared once. The gene calls are TRBV19 and TRBJ1-3, with TRBD1 as a possible D gene (5 bases). The length of the CDR3 is 15 residues. V was pared by 4 bases and J by 0 bases, with 10 bases between. Per the germline V gene, CDR1 is LNHDA and CDR2 is SQIVND (reference sequence). The CDR3 protein is CASSTGVLSGNTIYF. The CDR3, as DNA: TGTGCCAGTAGTACGGGGGTTCTCTCTGGAAACACCATATATTTT.

The chain carries TRBV6-2 or TRBV6-3 and TRBJ2-3; D remains unclear. V lost 2 bases to trimming and J lost 0 bases, with 12 bases between them. The CDR3 is 16 amino acids. CDR1 and CDR2 (germline): MNHEY, SVGEGT. CDR3 sequence (DNA): TGTGCCAGCAGTTACGACTGGAGCACTAGCACAGATACGCAGTATTTT. Translated: CASSYDWSTSTDTQYF.

The rearrangement uses TRBV19 and TRBJ1-4; 10 bases match TRBD1. The germline V gene encodes CDR1 LNHDA and CDR2 SQIVND (reference sequence). The J segment lost 8 bases and the V segment lost 4 bases, leaving 4 bases of the junction unmatched. This CDR3 spans 14 amino acids. For the CDR3, the DNA is TGTGCCAGTAGTACGGGACAGGGGCGCGAAAAACTGTTTTTT. Translated, it gives CASSTGQGREKLFF.

The V and J genes are TRBV6-5 and TRBJ1-3; TRBD1 might be the D (6 bases). Per the germline V gene, CDR1 is MNHEY and CDR2 is SVGAGI. The CDR3 length is 16 residues. V dropped 4 bases and J dropped 2 bases, with 15 bases sitting between them. The CDR3 DNA reads as TGTGCCAGCAGTTCTTCAGGGGCACGGACTGGAAACACCATATATTTT. Protein: CASSSSGARTGNTIYF.

The J gene is TRBJ2-5, the V gene TRBV6-2 or TRBV6-3, with 8 positions matching TRBD1. The length of the CDR3 is 14 residues. J gave up 4 bases and V 6 bases, and 7 bases lay outside the gene matches. The germline V gene encodes CDR1 MNHEY and CDR2 SVGEGT. The chain's CDR3 is CASSQGQGGETQYF. Here the CDR3 DNA reads TGTGCCAGCAGCCAAGGACAGGGCGGAGAGACCCAGTACTTC.

This chain links TRBV14 with TRBJ1-2; TRBD1 aligns across 9 bases. The length of the CDR3 is 15 residues. The V gene end was trimmed by 1 base and the J gene end by 8 bases; junction bases not matched to a gene: 8. CDR1 is SGHDN and CDR2 is FVKESK in the germline V gene. DNA of the CDR3: TGTGCCAGCAGCCAAGTAGACAGGGGGACGAAAGGCTACACCTTC. As protein: CASSQVDRGTKGYTF.

The V call is TRBV19, the J call TRBJ1-6; 8 positions match TRBD1. V trimming: 5 bases; J trimming: 4 bases; junction bases outside the gene matches: 7. CDR1 LNHDA and CDR2 SQIVND come from the germline V gene (reference sequence). The CDR3 consists of 16 residues. The CDR3 loop is CASSFTGTGYNSPLHF. For the CDR3, the DNA is TGTGCCAGTAGTTTCACCGGGACAGGTTATAATTCACCCCTCCACTTT.

The V call is TRBV18, the J call TRBJ1-3; TRBD1 aligns across 9 bases. The CDR3 has 15 residues. The V and J ends lost 7 bases and 0 bases, in that order; junction bases with no gene match: 4. Germline V CDR1 and CDR2: KGHSH, LQKENI. In nucleotides, the CDR3 is TGTGCCAGCTTAACAGGGGGCTTCTCTGGAAACACCATATATTTT. Protein sequence: CASLTGGFSGNTIYF.

The J gene is TRBJ2-7, the V gene TRBV10-3; TRBD2 agrees at 12 bases. The CDR3 consists of 16 residues. V gave up 5 bases and J gave up 0 bases; unmatched junction bases: 5. In germline, CDR1 is ENHRY, CDR2 SYGVKD. CDR3 DNA sequence: TGTGCCATCAGTCCTAGACTAGCGGGGGCCTCCTACGAGCAGTACTTC. It translates to CAISPRLAGASYEQYF.

V usage is TRBV6-1 and J usage is TRBJ1-2; unclear D gene. V lost 2 bases, J lost 5 bases, and 9 bases lay in between. The length of the CDR3 is 13 residues. CDR1 and CDR2 (germline): MNHNS, SASEGT. CDR3 sequence (DNA): TGTGCCAGCAGTGAAAACATATCTTATGGCTACACCTTC. Amino acids: CASSENISYGYTF.

This chain links TRBV27 with TRBJ2-2, with TRBD1 matching 10 bases. Trimming cost V 6 bases and J 6 bases; bases outside gene matches: 4. The CDR3 totals 14 residues. Germline lookup yields CDR1 MNHEY and CDR2 SMNVEV (reference sequence). In nucleotides, the CDR3 is TGTGCCAGCAGAGAGGACAGGGGGGCCGGGGAGCTGTTTTTT. It specifies CASREDRGAGELFF.

This clone was observed a few times. The V and J genes are TRBV5-4 and TRBJ2-5, with TRBD1 matching over 7 bases. Germline CDR1 SGHNT, CDR2 YYREEE (reference sequence). The CDR3 loop spans 15 amino acids. The trim removed 4 bases at V and 0 bases at J, leaving 6 bases unmatched. CDR3 sequence (DNA): TGTGCCAGCAGCCGTAACAGGGGCCACCAAGAGACCCAGTACTTC. Protein sequence: CASSRNRGHQETQYF.

The genes are TRBV4-1 and TRBJ2-7, with 8 bases lining up with TRBD1. Per germline, CDR1 MGHRA and CDR2 YSYEKL. V trimming: 6 bases; J trimming: 7 bases; junction bases outside the gene matches: 14. The CDR3 has 15 amino acids. The CDR3 loop is CASRQTGTGVDEQYF. DNA of the CDR3: TGCGCCAGCAGACAGACTGGGACAGGTGTCGATGAGCAGTACTTC.

This clone was recorded a few times. The chain has TRBV12-5 and TRBJ2-1, with TRBD1 matching 7 bases. The germline CDR1 and CDR2 sequences are LGHNT and FRNRAP. This CDR3 region has 17 residues. Germline trimming cut 1 base from V and 2 bases from J; bases unmatched to any gene: 8. The CDR3 loop is CASGLALQGSAYNEQFF. DNA of the CDR3: TGTGCTAGTGGTTTGGCCTTACAGGGGTCGGCCTACAATGAGCAGTTCTTC.

The chain employs TRBV14 and TRBJ2-2; 10 bases map to TRBD2. The germline V gene encodes CDR1 SGHDN and CDR2 FVKESK. This CDR3 has 17 residues. V shed 4 bases, J shed 0 bases, and the junction held 5 bases outside the gene matches. CDR3 loop: CASSRLTSGANTGELFF. The CDR3 DNA reads TGTGCCAGCAGCCGACTAACTAGCGGGGCGAACACCGGGGAGCTGTTTTTT.

A word on this clone: The same CDR3 can be traced to other DNA sequences in this sample. This chain links TRBV28 with TRBJ2-2; D not resolved. This CDR3 is built from 12 residues. Trimming cost V 6 bases and J 1 base, with 3 bases left between them. Germline-derived CDR1 and CDR2 are MDHEN and SYDVKM. The CDR3 is CASSLNTGELFF. The CDR3 DNA reads as TGTGCCAGCAGCCTGAACACCGGGGAGCTGTTTTTT.

V and J are TRBV28 and TRBJ1-2; D perhaps matches TRBD1 (6 bases). V was trimmed by 2 bases and J by 8 bases, leaving 15 bases between them. Germline lookup yields CDR1 MDHEN and CDR2 SYDVKM. The CDR3 length is 14 residues. As DNA, the CDR3 is TGTGCCAGCAGTTTAGACCCCAACAGGGAAGGCTACACCTTC. It codes for CASSLDPNREGYTF.

V usage is TRBV7-2 and J usage is TRBJ2-5; 14 bases align to TRBD2. V lost 6 bases, J lost 3 bases, and 3 bases stayed unmatched. CDR1 and CDR2 (germline): SGHTA, FQGNSA. This CDR3 contains 15 residues. This chain's CDR3 is CASRPTSGGEETQYF. Written as DNA, the CDR3 is TGTGCCAGCAGGCCGACTAGCGGGGGGGAAGAGACCCAGTACTTC. The variable domain in full, with the rest retrieved from reference TRBV7-2 and TRBJ2-5, is GAGVSQSPSNKVTEKGKDVELRCDPISGHTALYWYRQSLGQGLEFLIYFQGNSAPDKSGLPSDRFSAERTGGSVSTLTIQRTQQEDSAVYLCASRPTSGGEETQYFGPGTRLLVL.

The rearrangement links TRBV9 to TRBJ2-2; D ambiguous. Per germline, CDR1 SGDLS and CDR2 YYNGEE. V dropped 4 bases and J dropped 3 bases, with 10 bases sitting between them. The CDR3 has 14 amino acids. The CDR3: CASSPREYTGELFF. The CDR3 DNA is TGTGCCAGCAGCCCAAGAGAGTACACCGGGGAGCTGTTTTTT. Full variable domain (outside the CDR3, taken from reference TRBV9 and TRBJ2-2): DSGVTQTPKHLITATGQRVTLRCSPRSGDLSVYWYQQSLDQGLQFLIQYYNGEERAKGNILERFSAQQFPDLHSELNLSSLELGDSALYFCASSPREYTGELFFGEGSRLTVL.

This rearrangement joins TRBV29-1 to TRBJ2-1, with 10 bases aligning to TRBD2. The CDR3 is 17 amino acids. CDR1 and CDR2 from the germline V gene are SQVTM and ANQGSEA. V was clipped by 1 base and J by 0 bases; unmatched bases: 6. CDR3 nucleotide sequence: TGCAGCGTTGAAGCCAGTACTAGCGGGGTCTCCTACAATGAGCAGTTCTTC. This translates into CSVEASTSGVSYNEQFF.

The gene calls are TRBV3-1 (or the pseudogene TRBV3-2) and TRBJ2-3, with 10 bases fitting TRBD2. Looked up from germline, CDR1 is LGHDT and CDR2 is YNNKEL (reference sequence). The CDR3 contains 16 residues. V lost 2 bases and J lost 4; bases outside the gene matches: 6. DNA of the CDR3: TGTGCCAGCAGCCAATTAGCGGGAGGTAGTTCAGATACGCAGTATTTT. Protein product: CASSQLAGGSSDTQYF.

The rearrangement uses TRBV6-5 and TRBJ2-5; possibly TRBD2 for D (7 bases). Germline assignment: CDR1 MNHEY and CDR2 SVGAGI. V was clipped by 5 bases and J by 5 bases, with 12 bases between them. The CDR3 runs to 13 residues. The CDR3 protein is CASSTGRGETQYF. The CDR3 nucleotides read TGTGCCAGCAGTACAGGGAGGGGGGAGACCCAGTACTTC.

The chain combines TRBV11-3 with TRBJ1-4; 8 nucleotides match TRBD1. The V segment lost 5 bases and the J segment 6 bases; nucleotides outside the gene matches: 5. In germline, CDR1 is SGHNT, CDR2 YENEEA. CDR3 length: 14 residues. The CDR3: CASSRTGIDEKLFF. The CDR3 DNA is TGTGCCAGCAGCCGGACAGGGATTGATGAAAAACTGTTTTTT.

This sequence joins TRBV19 and TRBJ2-7, with 9 bases matching TRBD2. J lost 2 bases, V lost 1 base, and 3 bases had no gene match. This CDR3 has 15 amino acids. CDR1 LNHDA and CDR2 SQIVND come from the germline V gene (reference sequence). Here the CDR3 reads CASSIGASGTYEQYF. CDR3 nucleotide sequence: TGTGCCAGTAGTATAGGGGCTAGCGGGACCTACGAGCAGTACTTC.

V gene TRBV3-1 (or the pseudogene TRBV3-2) combines with J gene TRBJ2-7; 9 bases line up with TRBD2. The trim removed 1 base at V and 3 bases at J, leaving 10 bases unmatched. The germline CDR1 and CDR2 sequences are LGHDT and YNNKEL (reference sequence). This CDR3 comprises 17 residues. The CDR3 nucleotides read TGTGCCAGCAGCCAAGGAGGGGGAGCGGGAGGCGACTACGAGCAGTACTTC. Residues: CASSQGGGAGGDYEQYF.

The chain has TRBV29-1 and TRBJ1-6; 10 nucleotides agree with TRBD1. The CDR3 length is 14 residues. Germline V lookup: CDR1 SQVTM, CDR2 ANQGSEA. Unmatched junction bases numbered 6, after V lost 5 bases and J lost 8 bases. CDR3 coding DNA: TGCAGCGTTCAACCGACAGGGGGCGATTCACCCCTCCACTTT. As protein: CSVQPTGGDSPLHF.

This chain links TRBV4-3 with TRBJ1-5; TRBD1 aligns across 7 bases. The CDR3 is 18 amino acids. The germline gives CDR1 LGHNA, CDR2 YSLEER. After removal of 0 bases from V and 3 bases from J, the junction contained 11 bases not matched to a gene. In DNA, the CDR3 is TGCGCCAGCAGCCAAGAACAACCGGGACAGCTTATCAATCAGCCCCAGCATTTT. It is translated as CASSQEQPGQLINQPQHF.

The sample holds one count of this clone. V gene TRBV3-1 (or the pseudogene TRBV3-2) combines with J gene TRBJ2-6; D is possibly TRBD1 (6 bases). In germline, CDR1 is LGHDT, CDR2 YNNKEL (reference sequence). V was cut by 0 bases and J by 0 bases, with 21 bases left in between. The CDR3 has 21 amino acids. CDR3 sequence reads: CASSQDPQQGSKLSGANVLTF. In DNA form, the CDR3 reads TGTGCCAGCAGCCAAGACCCCCAACAGGGTTCAAAACTCTCTGGGGCCAACGTCCTGACTTTC.

V gene TRBV13 combines with J gene TRBJ2-5; 7 bases agree with TRBD1. Germline CDR1 PRHDT, CDR2 FYEKMQ (reference sequence). The J segment lost 0 bases and the V segment lost 0 bases, leaving 1 base of the junction unmatched. The CDR3 extends over 15 amino acids. The CDR3 is CASSLGDRDQETQYF. For the CDR3, the DNA is TGTGCCAGCAGCTTAGGCGACAGGGACCAAGAGACCCAGTACTTC. Using reference TRBV13 and TRBJ2-5 for the parts outside the CDR3, the full variable domain is AAGVIQSPRHLIKEKRETATLKCYPIPRHDTVYWYQQGPGQDPQFLISFYEKMQSDKGSIPDRFSAQQFSDYHSELNMSSLELGDSALYFCASSLGDRDQETQYFGPGTRLLVL.

The genes are TRBV27 and TRBJ1-1, with D perhaps TRBD1 (6 bases). Germline lookup yields CDR1 MNHEY and CDR2 SMNVEV (reference sequence). This CDR3 has 12 residues. V gave up 3 bases and J gave up 9 bases, with 11 bases separating them. The CDR3, as DNA: TGTGCCAGCAGTTTTGGGCAGGGGAAAGCTTTCTTT. This encodes CASSFGQGKAFF.